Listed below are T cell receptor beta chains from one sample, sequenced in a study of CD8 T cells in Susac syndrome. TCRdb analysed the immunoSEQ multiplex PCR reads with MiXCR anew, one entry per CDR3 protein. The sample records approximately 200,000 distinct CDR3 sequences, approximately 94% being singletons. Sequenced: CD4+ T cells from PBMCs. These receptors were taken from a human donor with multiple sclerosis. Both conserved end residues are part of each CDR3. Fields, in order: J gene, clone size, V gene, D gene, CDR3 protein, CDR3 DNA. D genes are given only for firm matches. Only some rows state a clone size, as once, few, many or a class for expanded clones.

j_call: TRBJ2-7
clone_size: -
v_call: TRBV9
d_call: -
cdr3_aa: CASSEHPGPHGQQYF
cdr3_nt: TGTGCCAGCAGCGAGCACCCGGGACCCCACGGGCAGCAGTACTTC

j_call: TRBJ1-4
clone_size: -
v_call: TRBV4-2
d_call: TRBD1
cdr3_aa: CASSHLGQDEKLFF
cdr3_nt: TGTGCCAGCAGCCACCTAGGACAGGATGAAAAACTGTTTTTT

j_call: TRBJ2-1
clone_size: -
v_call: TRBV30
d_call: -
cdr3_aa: CAWSLQVTGTEFF
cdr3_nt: TGTGCCTGGAGTCTCCAGGTTACAGGGACGGAGTTCTTC

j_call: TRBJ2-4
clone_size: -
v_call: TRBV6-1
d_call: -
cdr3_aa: CASSGPGGHNIQYF
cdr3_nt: TGTGCCAGCAGTGGTCCAGGGGGGCACAACATTCAGTACTTC

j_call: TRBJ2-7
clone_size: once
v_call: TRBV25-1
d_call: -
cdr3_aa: CASSALYEQYF
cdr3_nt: TGTGCCAGCAGTGCTTTGTACGAGCAGTACTTC

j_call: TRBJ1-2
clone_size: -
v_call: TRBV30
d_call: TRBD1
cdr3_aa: CAWSGGRGQGTNYGYTF
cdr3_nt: TGTGCCTGGAGTGGGGGTCGGGGACAGGGAACTAACTATGGCTACACCTTC

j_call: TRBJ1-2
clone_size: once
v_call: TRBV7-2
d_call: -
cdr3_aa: CASTRTNYGYTF
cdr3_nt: TGTGCCAGCACCCGTACTAACTATGGCTACACCTTC

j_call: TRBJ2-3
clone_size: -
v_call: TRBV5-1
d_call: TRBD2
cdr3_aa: CASNPGLGTDTQYF
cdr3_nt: TGCGCCAGCAACCCGGGACTAGGCACAGATACGCAGTATTTT

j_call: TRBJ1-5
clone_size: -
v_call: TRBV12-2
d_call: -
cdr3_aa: CASRLRLRDHNQPQHF
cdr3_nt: TGTGCAAGTCGCTTACGCCTCCGGGACCATAATCAGCCCCAGCATTTT

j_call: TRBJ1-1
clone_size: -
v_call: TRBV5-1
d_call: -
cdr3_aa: CASSSNTYTEAFF
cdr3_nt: TGCGCCAGCAGCTCTAACACTTACACTGAAGCTTTCTTT

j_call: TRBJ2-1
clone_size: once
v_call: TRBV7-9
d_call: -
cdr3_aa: CASSQGGVGYNEQFF
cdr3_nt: TGTGCCAGCAGCCAAGGAGGAGTTGGGTACAATGAGCAGTTCTTC

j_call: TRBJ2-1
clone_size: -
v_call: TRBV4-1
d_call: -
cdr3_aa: CASSQFSGSYNEQFF
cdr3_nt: TGCGCCAGCAGCCAATTTAGCGGCTCTTACAATGAGCAGTTCTTC

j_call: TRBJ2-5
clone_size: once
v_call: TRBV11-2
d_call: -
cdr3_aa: CASSPSEWETQYF
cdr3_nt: TGTGCCAGCAGCCCTAGCGAATGGGAGACCCAGTACTTC

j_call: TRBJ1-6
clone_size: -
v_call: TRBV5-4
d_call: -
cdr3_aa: CASSLEQPSSYNSPLHF
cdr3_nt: TGTGCCAGCAGCTTGGAACAGCCTAGCTCCTATAATTCACCCCTCCACTTT

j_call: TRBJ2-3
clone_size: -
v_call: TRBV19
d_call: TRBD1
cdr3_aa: CASSRTGRSDTQYF
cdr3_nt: TGTGCCAGTTCCCGGACAGGGAGATCCGATACGCAGTATTTT

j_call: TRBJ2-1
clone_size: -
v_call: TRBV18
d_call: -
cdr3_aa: CASSPPGRTYNEQFF
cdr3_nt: TGTGCCAGCTCCCCCCCGGGACGGACCTACAATGAGCAGTTCTTC

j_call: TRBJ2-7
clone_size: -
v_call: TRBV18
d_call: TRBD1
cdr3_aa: CASSTAGTGSYEQYF
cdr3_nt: TGTGCCAGCTCAACCGCCGGGACAGGGTCCTACGAGCAGTACTTC

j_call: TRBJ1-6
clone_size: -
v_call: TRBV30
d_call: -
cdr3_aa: CAWSWQNSPLHF
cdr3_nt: TGTGCCTGGAGTTGGCAAAATTCACCCCTCCACTTT

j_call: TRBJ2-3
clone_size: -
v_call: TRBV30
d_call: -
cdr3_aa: CAWGAGLGADTQYF
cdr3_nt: TGTGCCTGGGGTGCGGGGCTCGGCGCAGATACGCAGTATTTT

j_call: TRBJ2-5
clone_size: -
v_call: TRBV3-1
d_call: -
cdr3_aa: CASSPGPDKGETQYF
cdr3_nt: TGTGCCAGCAGCCCTGGCCCGGATAAGGGAGAGACCCAGTACTTC

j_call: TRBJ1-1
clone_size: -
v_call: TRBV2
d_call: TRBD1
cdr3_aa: CASRVQGALNTEAFF
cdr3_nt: TGTGCCAGCAGGGTACAGGGGGCATTGAACACTGAAGCTTTCTTT

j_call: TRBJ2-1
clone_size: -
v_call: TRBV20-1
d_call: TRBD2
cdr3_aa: CSASGGAPNEQFF
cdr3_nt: TGCAGTGCTAGCGGGGGGGCTCCAAATGAGCAGTTCTTC

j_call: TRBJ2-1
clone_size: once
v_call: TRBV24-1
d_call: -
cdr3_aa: CATSRDGEQFF
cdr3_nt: TGTGCCACCAGTCGGGATGGGGAGCAGTTCTTC

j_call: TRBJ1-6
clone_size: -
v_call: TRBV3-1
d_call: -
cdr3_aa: CASSHSPGDSPLHF
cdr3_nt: TGTGCCAGCAGCCATTCCCCGGGTGATTCACCCCTCCACTTT

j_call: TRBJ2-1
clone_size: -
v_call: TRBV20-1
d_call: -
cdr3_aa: CSAEVPSGAVNEQFF
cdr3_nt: TGCAGTGCTGAGGTCCCCTCGGGGGCGGTCAATGAGCAGTTCTTC

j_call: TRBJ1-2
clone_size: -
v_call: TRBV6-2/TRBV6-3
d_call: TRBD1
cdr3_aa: CASSYTPTGRYGYTF
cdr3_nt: TGTGCCAGCAGTTACACACCGACAGGGCGATATGGCTACACCTTC

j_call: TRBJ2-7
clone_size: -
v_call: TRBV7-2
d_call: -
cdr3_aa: CASSAHGDEQYF
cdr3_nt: TGTGCCAGCAGCGCCCACGGGGACGAGCAGTACTTC

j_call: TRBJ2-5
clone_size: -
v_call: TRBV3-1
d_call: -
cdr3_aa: CASSQDRAGTQYF
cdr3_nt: TGTGCCAGCAGCCAAGATCGAGCCGGGACCCAGTACTTC

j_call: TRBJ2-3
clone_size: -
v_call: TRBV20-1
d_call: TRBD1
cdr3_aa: CSARGGQGIADTQYF
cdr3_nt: TGCAGTGCTAGAGGTGGACAGGGGATCGCAGATACGCAGTATTTT

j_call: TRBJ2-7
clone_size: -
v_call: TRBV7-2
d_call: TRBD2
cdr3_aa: CASSISGAGEQYF
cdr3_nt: TGTGCCAGCAGCATAAGCGGGGCCGGGGAGCAGTACTTC

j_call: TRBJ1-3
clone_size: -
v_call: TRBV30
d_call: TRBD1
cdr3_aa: CAWSPTGQVIYF
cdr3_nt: TGTGCCTGGAGTCCTACGGGACAGGTCATATATTTT

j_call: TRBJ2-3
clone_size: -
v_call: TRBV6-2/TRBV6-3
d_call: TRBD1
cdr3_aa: CASRGQGGNTQYF
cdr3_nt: TGTGCCAGCAGGGGACAGGGCGGCAATACGCAGTATTTT

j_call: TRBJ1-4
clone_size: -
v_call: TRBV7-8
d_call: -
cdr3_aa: CASSYLRGGSEKLFF
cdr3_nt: TGTGCCAGCAGCTACCTCAGGGGAGGTTCTGAAAAACTGTTTTTT

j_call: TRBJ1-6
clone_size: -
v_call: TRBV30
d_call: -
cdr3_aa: CAETGQDNSPLHF
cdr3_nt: TGTGCCGAAACGGGACAAGATAATTCACCCCTCCACTTT

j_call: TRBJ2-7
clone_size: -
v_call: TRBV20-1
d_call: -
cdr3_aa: CSAGRDGF
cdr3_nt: TGCAGTGCTGGGCGGGATGGTTTC

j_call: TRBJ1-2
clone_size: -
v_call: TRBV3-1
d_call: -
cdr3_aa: CASSQTQGLSYGYTF
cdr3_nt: TGTGCCAGCAGCCAAACACAGGGTCTCTCCTATGGCTACACCTTC